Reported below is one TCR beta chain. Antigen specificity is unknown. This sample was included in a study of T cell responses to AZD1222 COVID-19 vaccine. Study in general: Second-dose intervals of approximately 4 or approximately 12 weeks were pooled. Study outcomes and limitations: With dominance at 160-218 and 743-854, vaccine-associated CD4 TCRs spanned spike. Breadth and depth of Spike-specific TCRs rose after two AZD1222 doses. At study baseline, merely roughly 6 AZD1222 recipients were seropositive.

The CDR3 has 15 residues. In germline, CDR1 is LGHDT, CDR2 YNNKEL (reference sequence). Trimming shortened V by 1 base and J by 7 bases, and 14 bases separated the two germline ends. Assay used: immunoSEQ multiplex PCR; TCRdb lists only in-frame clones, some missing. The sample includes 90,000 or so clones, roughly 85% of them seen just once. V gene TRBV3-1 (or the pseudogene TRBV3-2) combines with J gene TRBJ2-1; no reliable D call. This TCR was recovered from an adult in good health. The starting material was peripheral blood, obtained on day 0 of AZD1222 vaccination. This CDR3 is CASSQVRTIRNEQFF. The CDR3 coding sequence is TGTGCCAGCAGCCAAGTTCGCACTATTCGGAATGAGCAGTTCTTC.